Sequencing of this T cell receptor (beta chain) was carried out in a study of CD8+CD57+ T cells in acquired aplastic anemia. Across the whole study: Isolated CD4+ and CD8+ cells, once sorted, yielded DNA averaging about 3 ug.

This clonotype has at least ten counts. V lost 4 bases and J lost 1, with 8 bases in between. CDR1 SGDLS and CDR2 YYNGEE come from the germline V gene. This CDR3 contains 14 residues. TCR beta VDJ and CDR3 were profiled, and genomic DNA was the template. TCRdb redid the calling of the reads with MiXCR, one entry per CDR3 protein. The sample lists 150,000 or so distinct CDR3 sequences, 47% occurring once. Previously, flow cytometry had revealed CD8+CD57+ cell expansion in the patients chosen for sequencing. The patients, all of them, had severe acquired aplastic anemia. No therapy was given to patients before blood sampling.

The chain links TRBV9 to TRBJ2-2; D is undetermined. Material: sorted CD4+, CD8+, or CD8+CD57+ T cells (not recorded which) from PBMCs. This receptor was taken from a human donor with aplastic anemia. Here the CDR3 DNA reads TGTGCCAGCAGCCCCGCCTTGAACACCGGGGAGCTGTTTTTT. Protein: CASSPALNTGELFF. The full variable domain, with the rest looked up from reference TRBV9 and TRBJ2-2, is DSGVTQTPKHLITATGQRVTLRCSPRSGDLSVYWYQQSLDQGLQFLIQYYNGEERAKGNILERFSAQQFPDLHSELNLSSLELGDSALYFCASSPALNTGELFFGEGSRLTVL.